Following are 16 T cell receptor beta chains from one sample sequenced in a study of T cells in Graves' hyperthyroidism and ophthalmopathy. RNA transcripts gave rise to amplified TCR beta CDR3 regions. Using the HTBI primer set, a first-round RT-PCR was run on the TCR CDR3. TCRdb itself ran the multiplex PCR reads through MiXCR, one entry per CDR3 protein. The table includes about 300,000 distinct CDR3 sequences, roughly 19% detected once. Sequencing was performed on blood. These receptors all stem from a man aged 45-60 years with Graves' ophthalmopathy.

This clonotype was seen repeatedly, ten times or more. The J gene is TRBJ2-5, the V gene TRBV24-1; D is possibly TRBD2 (5 bases). Germline V gene sequence: CDR1 KGHDR, CDR2 SFDVKD. V shed 4 bases and J shed 5 bases, with 19 bases lying between them. The CDR3 has 16 residues. This chain's CDR3 is CATSETGLRGVETQYF. CDR3 nucleotides: TGTGCCACCAGTGAAACCGGCCTTCGGGGAGTCGAGACCCAGTACTTC.

This clonotype was recorded many times. This chain links TRBV3-1 with TRBJ2-1, with 13 nucleotides matching TRBD2. The CDR3 is made up of 15 amino acids. Germline V lookup: CDR1 LGHDT, CDR2 YNNKEL (reference sequence). Losses at the gene ends were 5 bases for V and 4 bases for J; bases not matched to a gene: 2. CDR3 region: CASSGGLAGYNEQFF. The CDR3 DNA reads TGTGCCAGCAGCGGGGGACTAGCGGGGTACAATGAGCAGTTCTTC.

This clonotype was found many times. V is TRBV20-1 and J is TRBJ2-7; TRBD1 agrees at 8 bases. CDR3 length: 14 residues. V shed 6 bases and J 4 bases; nucleotides not matched to a gene: 11. Germline V CDR1 and CDR2: DFQATT, SNEGSKA (reference sequence). The CDR3 coding sequence is TGCAGTGCCAGGAGACCCGGGACAGGTTACGAGCAGTACTTC. It translates to CSARRPGTGYEQYF.

This clonotype was found a few times. This rearrangement joins TRBV2 to TRBJ1-6, with D hard to call. The CDR3 length is 13 residues. In germline, CDR1 is SNHLY, CDR2 FYNNEI. Trimming left V 3 bases short and J 9 bases short, with 9 bases between. This CDR3 reads CASSEGGFSPLHF. In nucleotides, the CDR3 is TGTGCCAGCAGTGAGGGAGGGTTTTCACCCCTCCACTTT.

This clonotype has at least ten counts. The chain links TRBV11-2 to TRBJ1-1, with D tentatively TRBD1 (5 bases). This CDR3 region has 15 residues. Germline-derived CDR1 and CDR2 are SGHAT and FQNNGV. V dropped 5 bases and J dropped 7 bases, with 20 bases sitting between them. DNA for the CDR3: TGTGCCAGCAGCCCCTGGGTAGGTGGGGCGGTTGAAGCTTTCTTT. Translation gives CASSPWVGGAVEAFF.

V and J are TRBV9 and TRBJ2-7; D not resolved. V shed 4 bases and J shed 1 base, with 15 bases lying between them. This CDR3 contains 15 residues. Germline CDR1 SGDLS, CDR2 YYNGEE. DNA of the CDR3: TGTGCCAGCAGCCCCCTAGAGAAATTATCCTACGAGCAGTACTTC. It translates to CASSPLEKLSYEQYF.

The sample holds a few counts of this clonotype. The rearrangement links TRBV20-1 to TRBJ2-7, with 10 positions matching TRBD1. Germline lookup yields CDR1 DFQATT and CDR2 SNEGSKA (reference sequence). Germline trimming cut 0 bases from V and 3 bases from J; bases unmatched to any gene: 8. CDR3 length: 16 residues. The CDR3 region is CSARDFRQGAGYEQYF. CDR3 DNA: TGCAGTGCTAGAGATTTCCGACAGGGGGCCGGCTACGAGCAGTACTTC.

This clonotype was detected a few times. V gene TRBV28 combines with J gene TRBJ1-2; 9 bases are a match to TRBD1. This CDR3 comprises 12 residues. J gave up 9 bases and V 6 bases, and 5 bases lay outside the gene matches. Germline CDR1 is MDHEN and CDR2 is SYDVKM. CDR3 sequence: CASRHRGPSYTF. The CDR3 nucleotides are TGTGCCAGCAGGCACAGGGGGCCGAGCTACACCTTC.

The gene calls are TRBV5-5 and TRBJ2-7, with 7 bases identical to TRBD2. The CDR3 length is 15 residues. V shed 2 bases, J shed 0 bases, and the junction held 5 bases outside the gene matches. Germline V gene lookup returns CDR1 SGHKS and CDR2 YYEKEE (reference sequence). CDR3 sequence: CASSFTSAASYEQYF. As DNA, the CDR3 is TGTGCCAGCAGCTTTACTAGCGCCGCCTCCTACGAGCAGTACTTC.

This clonotype occurred many times. The genes are TRBV20-1 and TRBJ2-7, with 9 positions matching TRBD2. Germline V gene sequence: CDR1 DFQATT, CDR2 SNEGSKA (reference sequence). The CDR3 totals 15 residues. J lost 0 bases, V lost 3 bases, and 6 bases had no gene match. This chain's CDR3 is CSASGLAGISYEQYF. CDR3 nucleotide sequence: TGCAGTGCTAGTGGGCTAGCGGGAATCTCCTACGAGCAGTACTTC.

The chain uses TRBV7-9 and TRBJ2-1; the D gene is possibly TRBD2 (5 bases). Trimming removed 3 bases at V and 7 bases at J, with 10 bases between. The CDR3 length is 13 residues. Germline V lookup: CDR1 SEHNR, CDR2 FQNEAQ (reference sequence). The DNA of the CDR3 is TGTGCCAGCAGCTTCCGGGAAGGAAATGAGCAGTTCTTC. It translates to CASSFREGNEQFF.

This clonotype was counted a few times. The rearrangement joins TRBV7-8 to TRBJ2-1; D gene uncertain. Trimming shortened V by 1 base and J by 8 bases, and 24 bases separated the two germline ends. Germline V gives CDR1 SGHVS, CDR2 FQNEAQ. The CDR3 covers 18 residues. The CDR3 sequence: CASSLGGSGEVSVDEQFF. CDR3 in DNA: TGTGCCAGCAGCTTAGGGGGAAGTGGTGAAGTCAGTGTCGATGAGCAGTTCTTC. Full variable domain (remainder filled in from reference TRBV7-8 and TRBJ2-1): GAGVSQSPRYKVAKRGQDVALRCDPISGHVSLFWYQQALGQGPEFLTYFQNEAQLDKSGLPSDRFFAERPEGSVSTLKIQRTQQEDSAVYLCASSLGGSGEVSVDEQFFGPGTRLTVL.

This clonotype has ten or more counts. The chain links TRBV5-1 to TRBJ2-1; the D call may be TRBD1 or TRBD2 (5 bases each). V dropped 0 bases and J dropped 10 bases, with 14 bases sitting between them. Germline V gives CDR1 SGHRS, CDR2 YFSETQ. The CDR3 contains 14 residues. The CDR3 region has the DNA TGCGCCAGCAGCTTGGATCCGGGACGAAGGGAGCAGTTCTTC. Translation gives CASSLDPGRREQFF. The full variable domain, completed using reference TRBV5-1 and TRBJ2-1, is KAGVTQTPRYLIKTRGQQVTLSCSPISGHRSVSWYQQTPGQGLQFLFEYFSETQRNKGNFPGRFSGRQFSNSRSEMNVSTLELGDSALYLCASSLDPGRREQFFGPGTRLTVL.

This clonotype was detected only a few times. J is TRBJ1-4 and V is TRBV5-1, with TRBD1 matching over 8 bases. CDR3 length: 16 amino acids. Germline CDR1 is SGHRS and CDR2 is YFSETQ. The junction had 9 bases not matched to a gene; V was cut back by 4 bases and J by 4 bases. The DNA of the CDR3 is TGCGCCAGCAGCCCCGGACAGGGTCCGAATAATGAAAAACTGTTTTTT. It is translated as CASSPGQGPNNEKLFF.

In regard to this clonotype: A read error may explain this, as a much larger clone is one base away. The V gene is TRBV7-9, the J gene TRBJ1-1, with no clear D. Trimming took 5 bases from V and 1 from J, leaving 8 bases between them. The CDR3 runs 13 residues. Per the germline V gene, CDR1 is SEHNR and CDR2 is FQNEAQ (reference sequence). CDR3 coding DNA: TGTGCCAGCAGCAAGTACGGGAACACTGAAGCTTTCTTT. This translates into CASSKYGNTEAFF.

This clonotype was observed many times. The chain is built from TRBV27 and TRBJ1-4; D is unclear. CDR3 length equals 16 residues. Germline V gene data show CDR1 as MNHEY and CDR2 as SMNVEV (reference sequence). V was trimmed by 5 bases and J by 2 bases, leaving 15 bases between them. CDR3 amino acids: CASSTRMRSTNEKLFF. The CDR3 DNA sequence: TGTGCCAGCAGTACCAGGATGAGGTCGACTAATGAAAAACTGTTTTTT.